In its sample, the clone carrying this T cell receptor beta chain was seen many times. It was with unique molecular identifiers that the TCRbeta library was prepared. TCRdb itself ran the PCR reads through MiXCR, one entry per CDR3 protein. The sample holds hundreds of thousands of distinct CDR3 sequences, approximately 17% seen once. This entry comes from a study of T-cell reconstitution after alpha-beta-depleted transplantation in children. CDR1 MNHEY and CDR2 SVGEGT come from the germline V gene. The V gene lost 5 bases and the J gene lost 3 bases, with 8 bases spanning the gap. The CDR3 loop spans 13 amino acids.

The V and J genes are TRBV6-2 or TRBV6-3 and TRBJ1-5, with TRBD1 as a possible D gene (6 bases). The material sequenced was PBMCs from the stem cell graft donor, taken from the stem cell graft. This receptor was taken from a human donor who donated a stem cell graft to a child with acute myeloid leukemia. The CDR3 protein is CASSRTVNQPQHF. The CDR3 DNA reads TGTGCCAGCAGTCGGACAGTCAATCAGCCCCAGCATTTT.